A selection of T cell receptor beta chains follows, all from one sample in a study of human T cells and chemical hapten exposure. TCRdb re-derived calls from the RACE reads in MiXCR, one entry per CDR3 protein. The table records approximately 370,000 distinct CDR3 sequences, about 5% of them present only once. Sequenced here: whole blood, sampled in connection with sensitization to the hapten diphenylcyclopropenone (DPC). The receptors stem from a woman aged 18 to 35 with alopecia areata. Some clones in this sample may be carry-over from other donors' samples. CDR3s include the opening cysteine and the closing phenylalanine or tryptophan. The D gene is left open where the match is weak. The size entry is marked missing in some rows and otherwise reads once, few, many or a size class.

CDR3: CASASTPAGQPQHF
DNA: TGTGCTAGTGCCTCCACCCCGGCGGGTCAGCCCCAGCATTTT
V: TRBV12-5
size: many
D: NA
J: TRBJ1-5

CDR3: CASSPGPRDVFNSPLHF
DNA: TGTGCCAGCAGCCCTGGACCCCGGGACGTCTTTAATTCACCCCTCCACTTT
V: TRBV6-2/TRBV6-3
size: few
D: NA
J: TRBJ1-6

CDR3: CATSDFGRLSSYEQYF
DNA: TGTGCCACCAGTGATTTCGGACGGCTGTCGTCCTACGAGCAGTACTTC
V: TRBV24-1
size: NA
D: NA
J: TRBJ2-7

CDR3: CSVGGALNQPQHF
DNA: TGCAGCGTGGGGGGGGCCCTCAATCAGCCCCAGCATTTT
V: TRBV29-1
size: few
D: NA
J: TRBJ1-5

CDR3: CASSSRVSAEQYF
DNA: TGCGCCAGCAGCTCCCGGGTGAGCGCGGAGCAGTACTTC
V: TRBV5-1
size: many
D: NA
J: TRBJ2-7

CDR3: CASSLEAGIDRRAKPSSYNEQFF
DNA: TGTGCCAGCAGCTTAGAAGCCGGGATAGACAGGCGCGCGAAACCAAGTTCCTACAATGAGCAGTTCTTC
V: TRBV7-8
size: many
D: NA
J: TRBJ2-1

CDR3: CSVADRATGHDEQFF
DNA: TGCAGCGTTGCGGACCGCGCGACGGGACACGATGAGCAGTTCTTC
V: TRBV29-1
size: many
D: NA
J: TRBJ2-1

CDR3: CASSDKGGSTGELFF
DNA: TGTGCCAGCAGTGACAAGGGGGGGAGCACCGGGGAGCTGTTTTTT
V: TRBV6-4
size: many
D: NA
J: TRBJ2-2

CDR3: CASSFGRHYGYTF
DNA: TGTGCCAGCAGCTTCGGACGTCACTATGGCTACACCTTC
V: TRBV7-9
size: few
D: NA
J: TRBJ1-2

CDR3: CASSQERGGRDTQYF
DNA: TGCGCCAGCAGCCAAGAGCGGGGGGGACGAGATACGCAGTATTTT
V: TRBV4-3
size: NA
D: TRBD2
J: TRBJ2-3

CDR3: CASSPSGGAVHNEQFF
DNA: TGTGCCAGCAGTCCTAGCGGGGGGGCGGTCCACAATGAGCAGTTCTTC
V: TRBV6-4
size: NA
D: TRBD2
J: TRBJ2-1

CDR3: CSAPLTVDYGYTF
DNA: TGCAGTGCCCCACTCACAGTGGACTATGGCTACACCTTC
V: TRBV20-1
size: many
D: NA
J: TRBJ1-2

CDR3: CATSNWADGETQYF
DNA: TGTGCCACCAGCAATTGGGCGGACGGAGAGACCCAGTACTTC
V: TRBV15
size: few
D: NA
J: TRBJ2-5

CDR3: CSARGGADEQFF
DNA: TGCAGTGCTCGCGGGGGGGCGGATGAGCAGTTCTTC
V: TRBV20-1
size: NA
D: TRBD2
J: TRBJ2-1

CDR3: CSVVGGVYYGYTF
DNA: TGCAGCGTTGTAGGGGGCGTTTACTATGGCTACACCTTC
V: TRBV29-1
size: many
D: TRBD1
J: TRBJ1-2